This T cell receptor (beta chain) was sequenced during a study of T cells after yellow fever vaccination. Study results and limitations: Across the CD4 and CD8 compartments, a small share of clonotypes was present in both. Abundant bulk-population clonotypes could contaminate the FACS-sorted repertoires. Reappearance after the booster was observed for most primary-vaccination clones (roughly 97% CD4, almost 90% CD8).

The germline CDR1 and CDR2 sequences are SGHNT and YYREEE (reference sequence). V trimming: 4 bases; J trimming: 3 bases; junction bases outside the gene matches: 6. The CDR3 spans 15 residues. Concerning this clonotype: The antigen is unknown.

It was through 5'RACE template switching that TCR cDNA was made, with a universal primer site and UMIs added. One entry per CDR3 protein results from TCRdb running MiXCR on the 5' RACE reads. Of about 340,000 distinct CDR3 sequences detected, about 12% appear once; the ten largest clones hold 2.5% to 4%. The receptor was isolated from a man aged 18 to 35 who received the YFV17D yellow fever vaccine. The rearrangement links TRBV5-4 to TRBJ2-1, with 8 bases lining up with TRBD1. The starting material was CD4+ T cells sorted from PBMCs, obtained 15 days after the yellow fever booster vaccination. The DNA for the CDR3 is TGTGCCAGCAGCCCGACAGGGGATCACTACAATGAGCAGTTCTTC. Amino acids: CASSPTGDHYNEQFF.